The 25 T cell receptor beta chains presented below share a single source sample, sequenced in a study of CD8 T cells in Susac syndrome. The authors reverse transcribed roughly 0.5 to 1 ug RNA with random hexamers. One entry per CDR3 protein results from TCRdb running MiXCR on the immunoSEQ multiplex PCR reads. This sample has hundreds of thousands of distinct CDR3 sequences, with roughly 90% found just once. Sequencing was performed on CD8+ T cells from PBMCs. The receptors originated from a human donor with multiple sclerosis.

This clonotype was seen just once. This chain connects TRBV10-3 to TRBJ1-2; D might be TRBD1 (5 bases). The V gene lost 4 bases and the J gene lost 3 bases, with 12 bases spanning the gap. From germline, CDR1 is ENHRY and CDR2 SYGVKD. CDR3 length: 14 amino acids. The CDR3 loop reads CAISAPGNHYGYTF. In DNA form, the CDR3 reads TGTGCCATCAGTGCCCCAGGGAACCACTATGGCTACACCTTC.

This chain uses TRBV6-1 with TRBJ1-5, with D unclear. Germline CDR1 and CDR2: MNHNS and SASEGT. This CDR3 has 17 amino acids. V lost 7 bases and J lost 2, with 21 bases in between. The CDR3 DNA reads TGTGCCAGCACCGGACGTTATGGAGGGATTGGCAATCAGCCCCAGCATTTT. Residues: CASTGRYGGIGNQPQHF.

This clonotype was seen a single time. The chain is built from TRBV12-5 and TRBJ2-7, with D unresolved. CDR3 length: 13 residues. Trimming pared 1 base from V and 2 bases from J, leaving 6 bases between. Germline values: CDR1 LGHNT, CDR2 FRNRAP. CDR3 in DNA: TGTGCTAGTGGTTTGGACCAGACCTACGAGCAGTACTTC. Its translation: CASGLDQTYEQYF.

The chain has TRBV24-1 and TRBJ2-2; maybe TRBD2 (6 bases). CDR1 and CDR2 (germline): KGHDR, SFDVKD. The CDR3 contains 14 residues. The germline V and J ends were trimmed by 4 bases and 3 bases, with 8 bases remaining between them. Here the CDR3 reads CATSEWDYTGELFF. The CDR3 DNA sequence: TGTGCCACCAGTGAGTGGGACTACACCGGGGAGCTGTTTTTT.

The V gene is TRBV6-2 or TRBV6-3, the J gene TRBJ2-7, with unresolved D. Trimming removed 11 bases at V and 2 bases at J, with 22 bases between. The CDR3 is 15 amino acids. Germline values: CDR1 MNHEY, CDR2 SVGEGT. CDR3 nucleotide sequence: TGTGCCTGCACCCTAAATCCAGGAATTCCCTACGAGCAGTACTTC. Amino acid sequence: CACTLNPGIPYEQYF.

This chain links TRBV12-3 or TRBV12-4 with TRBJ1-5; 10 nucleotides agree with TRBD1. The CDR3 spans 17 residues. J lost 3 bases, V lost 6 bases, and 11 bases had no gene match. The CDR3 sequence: CASSRPGTGDSNQPQHF. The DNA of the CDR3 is TGTGCCAGCAGCCGACCCGGGACAGGGGATTCCAATCAGCCCCAGCATTTT.

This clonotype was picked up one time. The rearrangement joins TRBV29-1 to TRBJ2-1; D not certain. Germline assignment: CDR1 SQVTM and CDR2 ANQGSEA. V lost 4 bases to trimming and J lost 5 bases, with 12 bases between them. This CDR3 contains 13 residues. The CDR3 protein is CSVGVVHHNEQFF. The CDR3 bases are TGCAGCGTTGGGGTAGTCCACCACAATGAGCAGTTCTTC.

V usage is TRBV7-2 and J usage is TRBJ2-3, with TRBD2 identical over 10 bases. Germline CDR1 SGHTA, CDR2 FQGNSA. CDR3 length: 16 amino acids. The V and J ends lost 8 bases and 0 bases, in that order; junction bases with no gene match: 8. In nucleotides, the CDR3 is TGTGCCAGCGGAGTGTGGACTAGCGGAAGCACAGATACGCAGTATTTT. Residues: CASGVWTSGSTDTQYF.

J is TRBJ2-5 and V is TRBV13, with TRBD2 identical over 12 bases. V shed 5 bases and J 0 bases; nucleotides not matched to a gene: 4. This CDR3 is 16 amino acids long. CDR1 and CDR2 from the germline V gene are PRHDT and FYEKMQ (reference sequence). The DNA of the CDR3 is TGTGCCAGCAGCCCGACTAGCGGGGGCCACCAAGAGACCCAGTACTTC. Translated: CASSPTSGGHQETQYF.

CDR3 DNA: TGTGCCAGCAGGGAGCCCAGGGCGGGATGGCAGTATTTT. Protein sequence: CASREPRAGWQYF. The rearrangement joins TRBV27 to TRBJ2-3; TRBD2 is a possible D gene (6 bases). CDR1 and CDR2 from the germline V gene are MNHEY and SMNVEV (reference sequence). The length of the CDR3 is 13 residues. V lost 6 bases to trimming and J lost 11 bases, with 18 bases between them.

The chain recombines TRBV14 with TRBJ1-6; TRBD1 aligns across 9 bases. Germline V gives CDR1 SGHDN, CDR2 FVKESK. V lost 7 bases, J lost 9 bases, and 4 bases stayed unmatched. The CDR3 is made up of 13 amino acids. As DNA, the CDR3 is TGTGCCAGCAAAGGGACAGGGAGTTCACCCCTCCACTTT. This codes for CASKGTGSSPLHF.

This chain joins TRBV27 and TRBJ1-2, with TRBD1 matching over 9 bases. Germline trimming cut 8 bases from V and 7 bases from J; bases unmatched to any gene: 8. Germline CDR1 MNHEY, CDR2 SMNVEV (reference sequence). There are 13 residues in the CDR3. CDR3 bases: TGTGCCAGCCGTCCGGGACAGGGATTTGGCTACACCTTC. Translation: CASRPGQGFGYTF.

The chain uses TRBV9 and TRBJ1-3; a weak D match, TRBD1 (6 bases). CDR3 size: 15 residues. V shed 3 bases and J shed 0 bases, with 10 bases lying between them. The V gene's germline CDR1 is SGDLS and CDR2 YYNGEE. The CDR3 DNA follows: TGTGCCAGCAGCGCCACGGGACACTCTGGAAACACCATATATTTT. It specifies CASSATGHSGNTIYF.

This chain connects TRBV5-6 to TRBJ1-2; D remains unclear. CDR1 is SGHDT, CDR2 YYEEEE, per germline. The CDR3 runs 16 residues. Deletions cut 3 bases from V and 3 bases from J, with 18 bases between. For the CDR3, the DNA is TGTGCCAGCAGCTCGGTCCTTGGCCCCGAGGACTATGGCTACACCTTC. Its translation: CASSSVLGPEDYGYTF.

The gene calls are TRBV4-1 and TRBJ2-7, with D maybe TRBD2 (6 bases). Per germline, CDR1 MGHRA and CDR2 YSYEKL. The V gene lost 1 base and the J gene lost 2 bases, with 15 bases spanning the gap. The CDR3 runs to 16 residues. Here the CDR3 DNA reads TGCGCCAGCAGCCAAGGGATGTCGGGGGATCCCTACGAGCAGTACTTC. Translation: CASSQGMSGDPYEQYF.

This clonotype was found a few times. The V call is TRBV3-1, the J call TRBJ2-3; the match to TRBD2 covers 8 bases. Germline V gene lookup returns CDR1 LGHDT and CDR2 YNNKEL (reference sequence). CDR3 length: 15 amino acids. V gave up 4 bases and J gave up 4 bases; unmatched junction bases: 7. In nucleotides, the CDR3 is TGTGCCAGCAGCCCCTCCGGGGGGGCCGCAGATACGCAGTATTTT. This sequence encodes CASSPSGGAADTQYF.

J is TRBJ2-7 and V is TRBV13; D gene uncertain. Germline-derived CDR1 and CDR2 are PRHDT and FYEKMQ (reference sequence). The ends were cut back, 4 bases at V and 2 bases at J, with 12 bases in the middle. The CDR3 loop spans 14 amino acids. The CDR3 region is CASSSSGSPYEQYF. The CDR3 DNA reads TGTGCCAGCAGCTCCTCCGGGTCTCCCTACGAGCAGTACTTC. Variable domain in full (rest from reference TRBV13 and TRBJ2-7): AAGVIQSPRHLIKEKRETATLKCYPIPRHDTVYWYQQGPGQDPQFLISFYEKMQSDKGSIPDRFSAQQFSDYHSELNMSSLELGDSALYFCASSSSGSPYEQYFGPGTRLTVT.

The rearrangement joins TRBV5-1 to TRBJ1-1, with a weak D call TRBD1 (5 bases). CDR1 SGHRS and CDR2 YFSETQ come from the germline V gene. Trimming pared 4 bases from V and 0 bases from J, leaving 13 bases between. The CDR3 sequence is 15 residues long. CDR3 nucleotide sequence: TGCGCCAGCAGCGACGGATGGGGGATGAACACTGAAGCTTTCTTT. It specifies CASSDGWGMNTEAFF.

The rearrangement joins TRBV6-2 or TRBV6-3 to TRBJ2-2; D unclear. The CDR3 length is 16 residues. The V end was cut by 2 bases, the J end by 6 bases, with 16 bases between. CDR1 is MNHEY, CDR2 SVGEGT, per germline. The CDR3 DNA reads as TGTGCCAGCAGTTACCCGCAGAGAGACGCCCCCGGGGAGCTGTTTTTT. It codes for CASSYPQRDAPGELFF.

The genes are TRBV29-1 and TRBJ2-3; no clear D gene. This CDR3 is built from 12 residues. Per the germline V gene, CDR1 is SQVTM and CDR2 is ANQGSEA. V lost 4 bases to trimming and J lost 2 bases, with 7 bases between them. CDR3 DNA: TGCAGCGTTGTCGACCCCACAGATACGCAGTATTTT. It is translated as CSVVDPTDTQYF.

CDR3 DNA: TGCAGTGCTAGAGGGGGTTCCTATGGCTACACCTTC. This translates into CSARGGSYGYTF. The chain employs TRBV20-1 and TRBJ1-2; no reliable D call. Deletions cut 1 base from V and 4 bases from J, with 7 bases between. The CDR3 length is 12 residues. Germline loops: CDR1 DFQATT, CDR2 SNEGSKA (reference sequence).

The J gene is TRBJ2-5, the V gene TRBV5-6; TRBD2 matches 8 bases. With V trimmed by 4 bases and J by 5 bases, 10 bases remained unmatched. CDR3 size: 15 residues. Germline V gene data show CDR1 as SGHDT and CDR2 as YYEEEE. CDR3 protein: CASSARSGAGETQYF. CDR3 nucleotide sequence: TGTGCCAGCAGCGCCCGTAGCGGGGCAGGTGAGACCCAGTACTTC.

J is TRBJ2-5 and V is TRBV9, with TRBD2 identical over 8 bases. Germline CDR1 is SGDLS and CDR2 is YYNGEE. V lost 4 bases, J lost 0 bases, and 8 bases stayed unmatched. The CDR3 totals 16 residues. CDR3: CASSLGLAADQETQYF. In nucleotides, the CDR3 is TGTGCCAGCAGCCTAGGACTAGCCGCGGACCAAGAGACCCAGTACTTC.

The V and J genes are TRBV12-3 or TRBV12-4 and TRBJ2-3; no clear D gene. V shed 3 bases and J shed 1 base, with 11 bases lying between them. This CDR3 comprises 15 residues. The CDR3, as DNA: TGTGCCAGCAGTTTTAAACCGTTGGGCACAGATACGCAGTATTTT. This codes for CASSFKPLGTDTQYF.

The CDR3 DNA reads as TGCGCCAGCAGCCAAGAAATCGGGCACACTGAAGCTTTCTTT. Translated: CASSQEIGHTEAFF. The chain carries TRBV4-1 and TRBJ1-1, with no clear D. The CDR3 contains 14 residues. V dropped 0 bases and J dropped 3 bases, with 8 bases sitting between them. Looked up from germline, CDR1 is MGHRA and CDR2 is YSYEKL.